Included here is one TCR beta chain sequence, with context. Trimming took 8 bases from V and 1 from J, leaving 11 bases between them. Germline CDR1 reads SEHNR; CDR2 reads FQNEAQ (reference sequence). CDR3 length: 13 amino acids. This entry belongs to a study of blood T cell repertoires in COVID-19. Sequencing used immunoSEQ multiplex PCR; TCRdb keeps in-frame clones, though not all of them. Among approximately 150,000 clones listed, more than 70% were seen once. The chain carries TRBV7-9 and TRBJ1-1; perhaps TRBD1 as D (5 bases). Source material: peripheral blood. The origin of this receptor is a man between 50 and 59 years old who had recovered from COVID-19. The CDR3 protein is CASGGTWNTEAFF. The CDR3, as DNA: TGTGCCAGCGGGGGGACTTGGAACACTGAAGCTTTCTTT.